Each of the 25 T cell receptor beta chains below was sequenced from the same sample in a study of blood T cells in healthy people across ages. The use of a sample-barcoded 5' primer and a J-beta primer mix characterized a second PCR of roughly 6 to 11 cycles. TCRdb redid the calling of the 5' RACE reads with MiXCR, one entry per CDR3 protein. The top ten hold about 4.1% of the sample, which has about 1.5 million distinct CDR3 sequences, approximately 43% seen once. Sequenced input: blood. These receptors originate from a woman aged 18 to 35 in good health.

This clonotype was detected only a few times. The rearrangement links TRBV6-6 to TRBJ1-5; D remains ambiguous. V dropped 5 bases and J dropped 5 bases, with 22 bases sitting between them. The CDR3 is 17 amino acids. Germline V gene lookup returns CDR1 MNHNY and CDR2 SVGAGI (reference sequence). The CDR3 sequence is CASSLPQVILSHQPQHF. The CDR3 coding sequence is TGTGCCAGCAGTCTCCCACAAGTTATTTTAAGCCATCAGCCCCAGCATTTT.

The CDR3 region has the DNA TGTGCCAGCAGCTTTGCCAGGAGGGGCTACACCTTC. Translated: CASSFARRGYTF. The rearrangement joins TRBV7-2 to TRBJ1-2; D is unclear. The CDR3 contains 12 residues. The V and J ends lost 3 bases and 8 bases respectively, with 10 bases between them. Germline-derived CDR1 and CDR2 are SGHTA and FQGNSA.

This clonotype has more than one count but fewer than ten. V is TRBV9 and J is TRBJ1-2, with D possibly matching TRBD1 (5 bases). In germline, CDR1 is SGDLS, CDR2 YYNGEE. Trimming took 3 bases from V and 6 from J, leaving 12 bases between them. The CDR3 runs 13 residues. This chain's CDR3 is CASSEAAGHGYTF. In DNA form, the CDR3 reads TGTGCCAGCAGCGAGGCAGCGGGGCATGGCTACACCTTC.

The J gene is TRBJ2-1, the V gene TRBV21-1; the DNA was not compared with TRBD2, the D call given in the table. TRBV21-1 is described as a pseudogene. The length of the CDR3 is 17 residues. The CDR3 is CASSKDVAGGCYNEQFF. CDR3 coding DNA: TGTGCCAGCAGCAAAGATGTAGCGGGGGGGTGCTACAATGAGCAGTTCTTC.

The chain carries TRBV6-5 and TRBJ2-5; 11 nucleotides line up with TRBD2. The J call may be mistaken, given a closer DNA end match to TRBJ2-7. The CDR3 sequence is 15 residues long. Germline loops: CDR1 MNHEY, CDR2 SVGAGI. CDR3 sequence (DNA): TGTGCCAGCAGTTACTGGACTAGCGGGCTCTACGAGCAGTACTTC. Protein sequence: CASSYWTSGLYEQYF.

This clonotype was seen more than once but under ten times. The chain links TRBV9 to TRBJ2-7; unclear D gene. Looked up from germline, CDR1 is SGDLS and CDR2 is YYNGEE. V lost 4 bases to trimming and J lost 3 bases, with 17 bases between them. This CDR3 has 15 residues. The CDR3 DNA is TGTGCCAGCAGCACCTCCTTCTTCGGAAACTACGAGCAGTACTTC. As protein: CASSTSFFGNYEQYF.

The genes are TRBV27 and TRBJ1-1; possible D gene TRBD1, 6 bases. V was cut by 8 bases and J by 4 bases, with 14 bases left in between. Germline CDR1 MNHEY, CDR2 SMNVEV (reference sequence). The CDR3 totals 13 residues. The DNA for the CDR3 is TGTGCCAGCCGACAGGTACGGACCACTGAAGCTTTCTTT. It specifies CASRQVRTTEAFF.

The chain combines TRBV5-1 with TRBJ2-2, with 10 bases that match TRBD2. Germline V lookup: CDR1 SGHRS, CDR2 YFSETQ. The CDR3 contains 16 residues. Losses at the gene ends were 5 bases for V and 7 bases for J; bases not matched to a gene: 11. CDR3 in amino acids: CASRGRASGSLGELFF. The CDR3 bases are TGCGCCAGCAGGGGACGAGCTAGCGGGAGTCTCGGGGAGCTGTTTTTT.

The chain couples TRBV6-1 to TRBJ1-2, with 9 bases aligning to TRBD1. The trim removed 6 bases at V and 4 bases at J, leaving 18 bases unmatched. This CDR3 contains 18 residues. The germline V gene encodes CDR1 MNHNS and CDR2 SASEGT. CDR3 coding DNA: TGTGCCAGCAGCTTTGCCGGGACAGGGACCGTCCTTGTCTATGGCTACACCTTC. Translating it yields CASSFAGTGTVLVYGYTF.

The chain recombines TRBV25-1 with TRBJ2-5; 7 positions match TRBD2. The CDR3 loop spans 18 amino acids. V was pared by 3 bases and J by 1 base, with 14 bases of the junction left unmatched. Germline lookup yields CDR1 MGHDK and CDR2 SYGVNS. CDR3 DNA sequence: TGTGCCAGCAGTGACCAAGTAAGGGACTACAGACTCCAAGAGACCCAGTACTTC. The encoded protein is CASSDQVRDYRLQETQYF.

The chain is built from TRBV20-1 and TRBJ2-7; D possibly corresponds to TRBD2 (6 bases). CDR3 length: 13 amino acids. V was shortened by 5 bases and J by 7 bases, with 18 bases between the two germline ends. Germline-derived CDR1 and CDR2 are DFQATT and SNEGSKA (reference sequence). The CDR3 sequence is CSARRDSYNEQYF. CDR3 in DNA: TGCAGTGCTCGCCGGGACTCCTACAATGAGCAGTACTTC.

The sample holds a few counts of this clonotype. The chain has TRBV12-3 or TRBV12-4 and TRBJ1-6, with TRBD1 identical over 7 bases. V was clipped by 5 bases and J by 11 bases; unmatched bases: 9. The CDR3 runs 14 residues. CDR3: CASSRQGIQTPLHF. As DNA, the CDR3 is TGTGCCAGCAGTCGACAGGGAATACAGACACCCCTCCACTTT.

This sequence joins TRBV12-3 or TRBV12-4 and TRBJ2-4; possible D gene TRBD2, 5 bases. V gave up 5 bases and J gave up 0 bases, with 14 bases separating them. This CDR3 is built from 16 residues. The CDR3 nucleotides are TGTGCCAGCAGTCCCACGGGGATATTAGCCAAAAACATTCAGTACTTC. It is translated as CASSPTGILAKNIQYF.

The genes are TRBV27 and TRBJ2-7; no firm D call. Germline CDR1 and CDR2: MNHEY and SMNVEV (reference sequence). V was cut by 3 bases and J by 7 bases, with 19 bases left in between. This CDR3 has 15 residues. The CDR3 region has the DNA TGTGCCAGCAGTTTGACCCCCTATAGAGGCTATGAGCAGTACTTC. Its protein is CASSLTPYRGYEQYF.

Only a few counts were recorded for this clonotype. The chain joins TRBV5-1 to TRBJ2-3; the D is unclear. Per the germline V gene, CDR1 is SGHRS and CDR2 is YFSETQ. Deletions cut 7 bases from V and 6 bases from J, with 12 bases between. CDR3 length equals 12 residues. CDR3 nucleotide sequence: TGCGCCAGCGGCCAGCCAATGGATACGCAGTATTTT. Its translation: CASGQPMDTQYF. Using reference TRBV5-1 and TRBJ2-3 for the parts outside the CDR3, the full variable domain is KAGVTQTPRYLIKTRGQQVTLSCSPISGHRSVSWYQQTPGQGLQFLFEYFSETQRNKGNFPGRFSGRQFSNSRSEMNVSTLELGDSALYLCASGQPMDTQYFGPGTRLTVL.

The chain is built from TRBV18 and TRBJ2-7, with 7 bases lining up with TRBD2. Trimming took 6 bases from V and 7 from J; bases not matched to a gene: 9. CDR3 length equals 13 residues. The germline CDR1 and CDR2 sequences are KGHSH and LQKENI. CDR3 amino acids: CASSERGDNEQYF. The CDR3, as DNA: TGTGCCAGCTCTGAGCGGGGCGACAATGAGCAGTACTTC. Together with reference TRBV18 and TRBJ2-7, the CDR3 gives the full variable domain: NAGVMQNPRHLVRRRGQEARLRCSPMKGHSHVYWYRQLPEEGLKFMVYLQKENIIDESGMPKERFSAEFPKEGPSILRIQQVVRGDSAAYFCASSERGDNEQYFGPGTRLTVT.

The chain has TRBV28 and TRBJ2-1; 8 bases are a match to TRBD2. The CDR3 loop spans 16 amino acids. Germline lookup yields CDR1 MDHEN and CDR2 SYDVKM. V lost 2 bases and J lost 7; bases outside the gene matches: 10. CDR3 region: CASSLPGGPVVNEQFF. The CDR3 DNA is TGTGCCAGCAGTTTACCGGGAGGGCCTGTCGTTAATGAGCAGTTCTTC.

This clonotype was picked up a small number of times. The chain carries TRBV27 and TRBJ1-1; TRBD1 matches 8 bases. The V segment lost 4 bases and the J segment 3 bases; nucleotides outside the gene matches: 10. The CDR3 spans 16 residues. Per the germline V gene, CDR1 is MNHEY and CDR2 is SMNVEV (reference sequence). The CDR3, as DNA: TGTGCCAGCAGTTCTAGGACAGGGTTTGCGTACACTGAAGCTTTCTTT. It is translated as CASSSRTGFAYTEAFF.

This clonotype was observed a few times. The junction and the germline gene differ at one end; a read error may be behind it. The chain carries TRBV29-1 and TRBJ2-7, with D tentatively TRBD1 (5 bases). Germline V gene lookup returns CDR1 SQVTM and CDR2 ANQGSEA. The CDR3 loop spans 12 amino acids. The CDR3: CSVGQGSSEQYF. In DNA, the CDR3 is TGCAGCGTTGGTCAGGGCTCCTCCGAGCAGTACTTC.

This clonotype is a singleton in its sample. The chain links TRBV5-8 to TRBJ2-2; 8 bases match TRBD2. V shed 4 bases, J shed 3 bases, and the junction held 2 bases outside the gene matches. The CDR3 sequence is 14 residues long. Per germline, CDR1 SGHTS and CDR2 YDEGEE. DNA for the CDR3: TGTGCCAGCAGCATAGCGGGGTACACCGGGGAGCTGTTTTTT. Encoded protein: CASSIAGYTGELFF.

On this clonotype itself: This may arise from a read error, as a much more abundant clone is one base away. CDR3 nucleotide sequence: TGTGCCAGCAGCTCTGCTAGCACAGAGACGCAGTATTTT. Its translation is CASSSASTETQYF. The chain is built from TRBV11-2 and TRBJ2-3, with a tentative D call TRBD2 (5 bases). Germline V gene data show CDR1 as SGHAT and CDR2 as FQNNGV. This CDR3 is built from 13 residues.

This sequence joins TRBV20-1 and TRBJ1-5, with 7 bases fitting TRBD1. This CDR3 has 15 amino acids. J gave up 0 bases and V 4 bases, and 6 bases lay outside the gene matches. CDR1 DFQATT and CDR2 SNEGSKA come from the germline V gene (reference sequence). CDR3 protein: CSATSGGYSNQPQHF. The CDR3 DNA is TGCAGTGCTACATCAGGGGGTTATAGCAATCAGCCCCAGCATTTT.

The CDR3 protein is CASSARVLAPQHF. The CDR3 DNA sequence: TGTGCCAGCAGTGCACGGGTTTTAGCGCCCCAGCATTTT. This chain joins TRBV6-2 or TRBV6-3 and TRBJ1-5; D call uncertain. Trimming pared 5 bases from V and 9 bases from J, leaving 14 bases between. Germline CDR1 and CDR2: MNHEY and SVGEGT. The CDR3 is 13 residues long.

This chain joins TRBV7-2 and TRBJ2-1, with D perhaps TRBD2 (7 bases). The J call is doubtful: the DNA matches TRBJ2-7 better. The CDR3 is 16 amino acids. The germline gives CDR1 SGHTA, CDR2 FQGNSA. CDR3 DNA sequence: TGTGCCAGCAGCCCGGAGGGGGGGGTTTCCTACAATGAGCAGTACTTC. Amino acids: CASSPEGGVSYNEQYF.

About this clonotype: Sequence at one end of the junction differs from germline and may be a read error. V gene TRBV6-2 or TRBV6-3 combines with J gene TRBJ1-2; the D gene is possibly TRBD1 (5 bases). In germline, CDR1 is MNHEY, CDR2 SVGEGT. The CDR3 extends over 16 amino acids. The CDR3 protein is CASTYPTSGRPYGYTF. DNA for the CDR3: TGTGCCAGCACTTACCCAACCTCGGGACGGCCGTATGGCTACACCTTC.